The clone carrying this T cell receptor beta chain appeared many times. Construction of TCR beta libraries relied on iRepertoire HTBI primers and on Arm-PCR targeting CDR3 regions. TCRdb ran MiXCR on the multiplex PCR reads and lists one entry per CDR3 protein. The sample records approximately 540,000 distinct CDR3 sequences, about 11% being singletons. These data belong to a study of regulatory T cells in long-lasting Graves disease. The time point is: newly diagnosed GD, antithyroid drugs for less than 3 months. Following extraction of RNA from PBMCs, that RNA was used to make the TCR library. Per germline, CDR1 GTSNPN and CDR2 SVGIG (reference sequence). The CDR3 extends over 14 amino acids. V shed 2 bases and J 2 bases; nucleotides not matched to a gene: 4. The same sample was also studied in work on T cells in Graves' hyperthyroidism and ophthalmopathy.

This receptor was identified in a woman under 40 with Graves disease. This sequence joins TRBV30 and TRBJ1-2, with 8 bases that match TRBD1. The source material was peripheral blood mononuclear cells (PBMCs), sampled at new diagnosis, from a patient treated with antithyroid drugs. The CDR3 spells CAWSSTGANYGYTF. For the CDR3, the DNA is TGTGCCTGGAGTTCGACAGGGGCGAACTATGGCTACACCTTC.